Listed below are T cell receptor beta chains from one sample, sequenced in a study of blood T cell repertoires in COVID-19. Some clones are missing from TCRdb's copy, which holds only in-frame ones; the method was immunoSEQ multiplex PCR. This table has around 180,000 clones, more than 65% appearing once. Input material: peripheral blood. The source is a woman of 80 years or more with active or convalescent COVID-19. CDR3s include the opening cysteine and the closing phenylalanine or tryptophan.

j_call: TRBJ2-5
v_call: TRBV28
cdr3_aa: CASNNHQGGAETQYF

j_call: TRBJ1-4
v_call: TRBV3-1/TRBV3-2
cdr3_aa: CASSLIPGSEKLFF

j_call: TRBJ2-5
v_call: TRBV6-5
cdr3_aa: CASSLGLAEETQYF

j_call: TRBJ1-4
v_call: TRBV5-1
cdr3_aa: CASSWGQGDFREKLFF

j_call: TRBJ1-2
v_call: TRBV10-1
cdr3_aa: CAGPGQGVYGYTF

j_call: TRBJ2-2
v_call: TRBV27
cdr3_aa: CASSARGQDTGELFF

j_call: TRBJ1-6
v_call: TRBV25-1
cdr3_aa: CASKAGTGQRSPLHF

j_call: TRBJ2-7
v_call: TRBV9
cdr3_aa: CASSAGQGYYEQYF

j_call: TRBJ1-2
v_call: TRBV7-2
cdr3_aa: CASSAVGGYGYTF

j_call: TRBJ2-2
v_call: TRBV11-2
cdr3_aa: CASSLDNLASFTGELFF

j_call: TRBJ2-2
v_call: TRBV27
cdr3_aa: CASSLTPRPAGGWTGELFF

j_call: TRBJ1-5
v_call: TRBV19
cdr3_aa: CASSGRGELAQHF

j_call: TRBJ2-3
v_call: TRBV4-1
cdr3_aa: CASSHLRGRDSRTDTQYF

j_call: TRBJ1-2
v_call: TRBV28
cdr3_aa: CASSSGGYGYTF

j_call: TRBJ1-1
v_call: TRBV5-8
cdr3_aa: CASSMTGMATEAFF

j_call: TRBJ2-5
v_call: TRBV5-1
cdr3_aa: CASSLVATETQYF

j_call: TRBJ2-1
v_call: TRBV4-1
cdr3_aa: CASSQDRASGLGNEQFF

j_call: TRBJ1-6
v_call: TRBV28
cdr3_aa: CASKGQGKSLHF

j_call: TRBJ2-3
v_call: TRBV9
cdr3_aa: CASSVGAGGGTDTQYF

j_call: TRBJ1-1
v_call: TRBV28
cdr3_aa: CASSFSTEAFF